The next 23 T cell receptor beta chains were all read from a single sample in a study of post-analysis software for immune sequencing data. Regarding the study as a whole: Compared with controls, patients had more of about 5 TRBV segments, including TRBV5-6, TRBV5-1 and TRBV20-1.

Tagging with unique molecular identifiers was a feature of the TCR beta cDNA libraries. TCRdb processed the PCR reads anew with MiXCR; each CDR3 protein has one entry. The profile shows around 250,000 distinct CDR3 sequences, 36% of them singletons. These receptors have no known antigen. The sample was blood. These receptors were collected from a girl aged 10 to 17 with multiple sclerosis.

This clonotype was recorded only once. A clone one base away is much larger, so this may be a read error. The V gene is TRBV2, the J gene TRBJ2-5; 7 nucleotides match TRBD2. V was pared by 4 bases and J by 1 base, with 9 bases of the junction left unmatched. Germline lookup yields CDR1 SNHLY and CDR2 FYNNEI. This CDR3 is 16 amino acids long. The CDR3 DNA follows: TGTGCCAGCAGTGGGGGACGAGCGGGATCCCAAGAGACCCAGTACTTC. It translates to CASSGGRAGSQETQYF.

At least ten counts were recorded for this clonotype. The V call is TRBV9, the J call TRBJ1-1; D may be TRBD1 (5 bases). From germline, CDR1 is SGDLS and CDR2 YYNGEE. The CDR3 covers 15 residues. Trimming left V 0 bases short and J 0 bases short, with 9 bases between. CDR3 protein: CASSVGGTVNTEAFF. CDR3 bases: TGTGCCAGCAGCGTAGGCGGGACGGTGAACACTGAAGCTTTCTTT. Full variable domain (rest looked up from reference TRBV9 and TRBJ1-1): DSGVTQTPKHLITATGQRVTLRCSPRSGDLSVYWYQQSLDQGLQFLIQYYNGEERAKGNILERFSAQQFPDLHSELNLSSLELGDSALYFCASSVGGTVNTEAFFGQGTRLTVV.

This clonotype was counted many times. For the CDR3, the DNA is TGCGCCAGCAGCCTCGGAGGATGGGAGGGGGTCAATGAGCAGTTCTTC. It is translated as CASSLGGWEGVNEQFF. The chain employs TRBV5-1 and TRBJ2-1; D is perhaps TRBD2 (7 bases). V shed 4 bases and J shed 6 bases, with 20 bases lying between them. CDR3 length equals 16 residues. CDR1 and CDR2 (germline): SGHRS, YFSETQ.

The chain joins TRBV11-1 to TRBJ2-1; 8 nucleotides agree with TRBD2. V gave up 1 base and J gave up 2 bases; unmatched junction bases: 22. This CDR3 contains 22 residues. Germline-derived CDR1 and CDR2 are SGHAT and FQDESV (reference sequence). In nucleotides, the CDR3 is TGTGCCAGCAGCTTAGTAAAGGGGTTACTAGCGGAACAGTTACCGCCCTACAATGAGCAGTTCTTC. It specifies CASSLVKGLLAEQLPPYNEQFF. Full variable domain (remainder filled in from reference TRBV11-1 and TRBJ2-1): EAEVAQSPRYKITEKSQAVAFWCDPISGHATLYWYRQILGQGPELLVQFQDESVVDDSQLPKDRFSAERLKGVDSTLKIQPAELGDSAMYLCASSLVKGLLAEQLPPYNEQFFGPGTRLTVL.

The chain has TRBV29-1 and TRBJ2-2, with a weak D call TRBD1 (6 bases). V was pared by 5 bases and J by 6 bases, with 16 bases between. The CDR3 has 14 residues. CDR1 and CDR2 from the germline V gene are SQVTM and ANQGSEA. The chain's CDR3 is CSVLLRGMAGELFF. The CDR3 DNA sequence: TGCAGCGTTCTTCTTAGGGGGATGGCCGGGGAGCTGTTTTTT.

This clonotype was seen at least ten times. The chain links TRBV7-9 to TRBJ2-1, with 7 bases matching TRBD2. V lost 6 bases, J lost 2 bases, and 7 bases stayed unmatched. Germline CDR1 reads SEHNR; CDR2 reads FQNEAQ (reference sequence). The CDR3 has 15 amino acids. The CDR3 sequence is CASRAGLDPYNEQFF. DNA for the CDR3: TGTGCCAGCAGAGCCGGACTAGACCCCTACAATGAGCAGTTCTTC. The whole variable domain, remainder taken from reference TRBV7-9 and TRBJ2-1, is DTGVSQNPRHKITKRGQNVTFRCDPISEHNRLYWYRQTLGQGPEFLTYFQNEAQLEKSRLLSDRFSAERPKGSFSTLEIQRTEQGDSAMYLCASRAGLDPYNEQFFGPGTRLTVL.

In this sample, this clonotype turned up many times. The CDR3 nucleotides are TGTGCCAGCAGTAGTACGGGGCGAGAGCAGTACTTC. This encodes CASSSTGREQYF. The chain couples TRBV11-2 to TRBJ2-7, with D perhaps assigned TRBD1 or TRBD2 (5 bases each). Trimming left V 6 bases short and J 7 bases short, with 13 bases between. This CDR3 is built from 12 residues. Germline CDR1 reads SGHAT; CDR2 reads FQNNGV.

In this sample, this clonotype turned up once. A much bigger clone sits one base away, suggesting this may be a read error. The CDR3, as DNA: TGTGCCAGCAGGCGGGTGGCAGGTCGCAATGAGCAGTTCTTC. Its translation is CASRRVAGRNEQFF. V and J are TRBV12-3 or TRBV12-4 and TRBJ2-1, with a possible D match to TRBD2 (5 bases). This CDR3 is 14 amino acids long. The V end was cut by 6 bases, the J end by 6 bases, with 15 bases between.

V usage is TRBV21-1 and J usage is TRBJ2-7. TRBV21-1 constitutes a pseudogene. The CDR3 contains 15 residues. The CDR3 bases are TGTGCCAGCAGCACGAAATGCCCGAGCTCCTACGAGCAGTACTTC. Encoded protein: CASSTKCPSSYEQYF.

Worth noting for this clonotype: A much larger clone is a single base away; this may be a read error. The chain combines TRBV14 with TRBJ2-1, with 10 bases identical to TRBD2. The CDR3 covers 16 residues. Germline CDR1 and CDR2: SGHDN and FVKESK. The junction had 5 bases not matched to a gene; V was cut back by 4 bases and J by 2 bases. In nucleotides, the CDR3 is TGTGCCAGCAGCCTCATGAGCGGGGGGGCCTACAATGAGCAGTTCTTC. Translating gives CASSLMSGGAYNEQFF. Variable domain in full (rest from reference TRBV14 and TRBJ2-1): EAGVTQFPSHSVIEKGQTVTLRCDPISGHDNLYWYRRVMGKEIKFLLHFVKESKQDESGMPNNRFLAERTGGTYSTLKVQPAELEDSGVYFCASSLMSGGAYNEQFFGPGTRLTVL.

This clonotype was seen a few times. The CDR3 reads CASSNSWGSGNTGELFF. In DNA form, the CDR3 reads TGTGCCAGCAGCAACTCGTGGGGTTCTGGGAACACCGGGGAGCTGTTTTTT. The chain couples TRBV7-6 to TRBJ2-2, with D unclear. From germline, CDR1 is SGHVS and CDR2 FNYEAQ. V dropped 5 bases and J dropped 1 base, with 17 bases sitting between them. CDR3 length: 17 residues.

This clonotype was counted many times. The J gene is TRBJ2-1, the V gene TRBV29-1, with TRBD1 matching 7 bases. CDR1 SQVTM and CDR2 ANQGSEA come from the germline V gene. J lost 6 bases, V lost 5 bases, and 10 bases had no gene match. The CDR3 sequence is 14 residues long. CDR3 in DNA: TGCAGCGTTATCCCGACAGGGATCCGCAATGAGCAGTTCTTC. Translated, it gives CSVIPTGIRNEQFF.

The table lists this clonotype with many counts. The CDR3 nucleotides read TGCAGTGCTAGTAAACAGGGGGCAGGATATGGCTACACCTTC. Its translation: CSASKQGAGYGYTF. V gene TRBV20-1 combines with J gene TRBJ1-2; 9 positions match TRBD1. V trimming: 3 bases; J trimming: 5 bases; junction bases outside the gene matches: 7. Germline V gene lookup returns CDR1 DFQATT and CDR2 SNEGSKA (reference sequence). The CDR3 spans 14 residues.

The chain joins TRBV5-1 to TRBJ2-7; 10 bases fit TRBD1. Trimming at V came to 7 bases and at J to 4 bases, leaving 5 bases not matched to a gene. Per the germline V gene, CDR1 is SGHRS and CDR2 is YFSETQ. The CDR3 covers 13 residues. The CDR3 spells CASGLGQGYEQYF. DNA of the CDR3: TGCGCCAGCGGCCTGGGACAGGGGTACGAGCAGTACTTC. Full variable domain (remainder filled in from reference TRBV5-1 and TRBJ2-7): KAGVTQTPRYLIKTRGQQVTLSCSPISGHRSVSWYQQTPGQGLQFLFEYFSETQRNKGNFPGRFSGRQFSNSRSEMNVSTLELGDSALYLCASGLGQGYEQYFGPGTRLTVT.

In its sample, this clonotype was seen many times. The V call is TRBV6-4, the J call TRBJ2-3, with TRBD2 matching over 7 bases. In germline, CDR1 is MRHNA, CDR2 SNTAGT. Trimming cost V 3 bases and J 1 base; bases outside gene matches: 10. This CDR3 has 17 residues. CDR3 sequence (DNA): TGTGCCAGCAGTGAGACCCCCGGGACTAAGGGCACAGATACGCAGTATTTT. Protein: CASSETPGTKGTDTQYF.

This clonotype was seen many times. J is TRBJ2-1 and V is TRBV5-1, with 10 bases matching TRBD2. CDR3 size: 16 residues. The J segment lost 9 bases and the V segment lost 4 bases, leaving 13 bases of the junction unmatched. The germline V gene encodes CDR1 SGHRS and CDR2 YFSETQ. The CDR3 DNA sequence: TGCGCCAGCAGCCCTGGGCAGCGGGGGGGCTTTGGTGAGCAGTTCTTC. Translated: CASSPGQRGGFGEQFF.

The chain joins TRBV10-2 to TRBJ2-2, with D hard to call. The germline V and J ends were trimmed by 8 bases and 5 bases, with 9 bases remaining between them. The CDR3 extends over 12 amino acids. Germline V gives CDR1 WSHSY, CDR2 SAAADI. CDR3 protein: CASLKPTGELFF. In nucleotides, the CDR3 is TGCGCCAGCCTTAAACCAACCGGGGAGCTGTTTTTT.

This clonotype occurred many times. CDR3 loop: CASMVLRVAWGYGYTF. The CDR3 DNA is TGTGCCAGCATGGTTCTGCGGGTCGCTTGGGGCTATGGCTACACCTTC. The chain couples TRBV6-1 to TRBJ1-2, with unresolved D. CDR1 is MNHNS and CDR2 is SASEGT in the germline V gene. Trimming cost V 7 bases and J 4 bases, with 22 bases left between them. The length of the CDR3 is 16 residues.

In its sample, this clonotype was seen a few times. The CDR3 DNA sequence: TGCAGTGCCGGGGACCCCACCTACGAGCAGTACTTC. Translation gives CSAGDPTYEQYF. The rearrangement joins TRBV20-1 to TRBJ2-7; perhaps D is TRBD1 or TRBD2 (5 bases each). The germline V gene encodes CDR1 DFQATT and CDR2 SNEGSKA (reference sequence). The germline V and J ends were trimmed by 6 bases and 2 bases, with 11 bases remaining between them. The CDR3 totals 12 residues.

The J gene is TRBJ1-6, the V gene TRBV27; possibly TRBD1 for D (5 bases). CDR3 size: 18 residues. Germline V gene sequence: CDR1 MNHEY, CDR2 SMNVEV (reference sequence). Deletions cut 4 bases from V and 0 bases from J, with 16 bases between. Here the CDR3 reads CASSSLRQDSSYNSPLHF. The DNA for the CDR3 is TGTGCCAGCAGTTCCCTCCGCCAAGACAGCTCCTATAATTCACCCCTCCACTTT.

This rearrangement joins TRBV4-3 to TRBJ2-3, with TRBD2 identical over 10 bases. The J segment lost 9 bases and the V segment lost 0 bases, leaving 6 bases of the junction unmatched. The CDR3 runs to 15 residues. In germline, CDR1 is LGHNA, CDR2 YSLEER. The DNA of the CDR3 is TGCGCCAGCAGCCAAGATCTAGCGGGAGCAGTCACGCAGTATTTT. Its translation is CASSQDLAGAVTQYF.

The chain is built from TRBV20-1 and TRBJ2-7; the D is unclear. CDR3 size: 14 residues. From germline, CDR1 is DFQATT and CDR2 SNEGSKA (reference sequence). Trimming stripped 1 base from V and 3 bases from J, with 13 bases between. CDR3 nucleotide sequence: TGCAGTGCTAGAGGGTTGGGGAAATTCTACGAGCAGTACTTC. Its protein is CSARGLGKFYEQYF.

V and J are TRBV6-6 and TRBJ2-7, with 9 nucleotides matching TRBD1. Germline V CDR1 and CDR2: MNHNY, SVGAGI (reference sequence). V shed 6 bases, J shed 2 bases, and the junction held 8 bases outside the gene matches. CDR3 length equals 15 residues. This CDR3 is CASSTYRDRAYEQYF. The DNA for the CDR3 is TGTGCCAGCAGCACCTACAGGGACAGGGCCTACGAGCAGTACTTC.